A selection of T cell receptor beta chains follows, all from one sample in a study of Ad26.COV2.S vaccination and SARS-CoV-2 variants. The data were produced by immunoSEQ multiplex PCR, yet TCRdb's version contains in-frame clones alone and is incomplete. This sample has roughly 500,000 clones, with roughly 87% found just once. The sequenced sample was peripheral blood, obtained in a trial of Ad26.COV2.S vaccine versus placebo. Source of these receptors: a person between 18 and 65 years old who received the Ad26.COV2.S COVID-19 vaccine or a placebo. Both conserved end residues are part of each CDR3. Each record gives: J gene, V gene, D gene, clone size, CDR3 DNA, CDR3 protein. The D gene is left open where the match is weak. For some rows the clone size is stated as once, few or many, or as a class when expanded; others skip it.

j_gene: TRBJ1-3
v_gene: TRBV14
d_gene: .
abundance: .
CDR3nt: TGTGCCAGCAGCCAAGATCCAACCCCCGGGACACACCGCGGCTCTGGAAACACCATATATTTT
CDR3aa: CASSQDPTPGTHRGSGNTIYF

j_gene: TRBJ1-1
v_gene: TRBV19
d_gene: .
abundance: .
CDR3nt: TGTGCCAGTAGTATTTTCGCGACAGGGAACACTGAAGCTTTCTTT
CDR3aa: CASSIFATGNTEAFF

j_gene: TRBJ2-1
v_gene: TRBV24-1
d_gene: .
abundance: .
CDR3nt: TGTGCCACCAGTGACTACAGGGATTTTGAGCAGTTCTTC
CDR3aa: CATSDYRDFEQFF

j_gene: TRBJ2-1
v_gene: TRBV9
d_gene: TRBD2
abundance: .
CDR3nt: TGTGCCAGCAGCGTAGTTGGACTAGCGGGAGGCTATGAGCAGTTCTTC
CDR3aa: CASSVVGLAGGYEQFF

j_gene: TRBJ1-2
v_gene: TRBV15
d_gene: .
abundance: .
CDR3nt: TGTGCCACCAGCAGAGGGGGCGGGGCGGTTTGGGGCTACACCTTC
CDR3aa: CATSRGGGAVWGYTF

j_gene: TRBJ1-2
v_gene: TRBV28
d_gene: .
abundance: .
CDR3nt: TGTGCCAGCAGTACCCCCTCAACGTCGCACTATGGCTACACCTTC
CDR3aa: CASSTPSTSHYGYTF

j_gene: TRBJ2-7
v_gene: TRBV13
d_gene: .
abundance: .
CDR3nt: TGTGCCAGCAGCGCGGGCCCGCGGGGATACGAGCAGTACTTC
CDR3aa: CASSAGPRGYEQYF

j_gene: TRBJ2-2
v_gene: TRBV4-1
d_gene: TRBD2
abundance: .
CDR3nt: TGCGCCAGCAGCCAAGATCGGCGGGAGGGCCGAAACGGGGAGCTGTTTTTT
CDR3aa: CASSQDRREGRNGELFF

j_gene: TRBJ1-5
v_gene: TRBV25-1
d_gene: .
abundance: .
CDR3nt: TGTGCCAGCAGTGTGGGGGCGAATCAGCCCCAGCATTTT
CDR3aa: CASSVGANQPQHF

j_gene: TRBJ2-1
v_gene: TRBV7-9
d_gene: .
abundance: .
CDR3nt: TGTGCCAGCAGCTTAGATTTGGACAGTAATCTGTTCTTC
CDR3aa: CASSLDLDSNLFF

j_gene: TRBJ1-3
v_gene: TRBV6-2/TRBV6-3
d_gene: .
abundance: .
CDR3nt: TGTGCCAGCAGTCAGGGACGGAGCTCTGGAAACACCATATATTTT
CDR3aa: CASSQGRSSGNTIYF

j_gene: TRBJ2-1
v_gene: TRBV19
d_gene: TRBD1
abundance: .
CDR3nt: TGTGCCAGTATGGGACAGCTCTACAATGAGCAGTTCTTC
CDR3aa: CASMGQLYNEQFF

j_gene: TRBJ2-3
v_gene: TRBV11-1
d_gene: .
abundance: .
CDR3nt: TGTGCCAGCAGCTCCTACGGTCGCACAGATACGCAGTATTTT
CDR3aa: CASSSYGRTDTQYF

j_gene: TRBJ2-5
v_gene: TRBV2
d_gene: .
abundance: once
CDR3nt: TGTGCCAGCAGGGGGCCTCACAGGGCTCCCCAAGAGACCCAGTACTTC
CDR3aa: CASRGPHRAPQETQYF

j_gene: TRBJ2-2
v_gene: TRBV9
d_gene: .
abundance: .
CDR3nt: TGTGCCAGCAGCATAAGACAGGCTCCCCGCACCGGGGAGCTGTTTTTT
CDR3aa: CASSIRQAPRTGELFF

j_gene: TRBJ2-5
v_gene: TRBV2
d_gene: TRBD1
abundance: .
CDR3nt: TGTGCCAGCAGGCGACAGGGTATTCAAGAGACCCAGTACTTC
CDR3aa: CASRRQGIQETQYF

j_gene: TRBJ1-1
v_gene: TRBV5-1
d_gene: .
abundance: .
CDR3nt: TGCGCCAGCAGCTTGATGTCGACAGTGAACACTGAAGCTTTCTTT
CDR3aa: CASSLMSTVNTEAFF

j_gene: TRBJ1-5
v_gene: TRBV2
d_gene: .
abundance: .
CDR3nt: TGTGCCAGCGGGGCGCTAAAGCCCCAGCATTTT
CDR3aa: CASGALKPQHF

j_gene: TRBJ1-5
v_gene: TRBV12-5
d_gene: .
abundance: .
CDR3nt: TGTGCTAGTGGTCGAATGGCCCATCAGCCCCAGCATTTT
CDR3aa: CASGRMAHQPQHF

j_gene: TRBJ1-1
v_gene: TRBV28
d_gene: .
abundance: .
CDR3nt: TGTGCCAGCAGTTTACCGAGGGATAACACTGAAGCTTTCTTT
CDR3aa: CASSLPRDNTEAFF

j_gene: TRBJ2-5
v_gene: TRBV7-2
d_gene: .
abundance: .
CDR3nt: TGTGCCAGCAGCCAGGGGCTAGCCTTAGAGACCCAGTACTTC
CDR3aa: CASSQGLALETQYF

j_gene: TRBJ2-7
v_gene: TRBV6-5
d_gene: .
abundance: .
CDR3nt: TGTGCCAGCAGTAAGTACGCGGTCTACGAGCAGTACTTC
CDR3aa: CASSKYAVYEQYF

j_gene: TRBJ1-4
v_gene: TRBV5-1
d_gene: .
abundance: .
CDR3nt: TGCGCCAGCAGCTTCTTATCAGACAGTAATGAAAAACTGTTTTTT
CDR3aa: CASSFLSDSNEKLFF

j_gene: TRBJ1-2
v_gene: TRBV28
d_gene: .
abundance: once
CDR3nt: TGTGCCAGCAGTTCCCCGGGGGAGTATGGCTACACCTTC
CDR3aa: CASSSPGEYGYTF

j_gene: TRBJ2-5
v_gene: TRBV6-2/TRBV6-3
d_gene: .
abundance: .
CDR3nt: TGTGCCAGCAGTTACTTGCGGGGGCCCGCAGGGACCCAGTACTTC
CDR3aa: CASSYLRGPAGTQYF

j_gene: TRBJ2-6
v_gene: TRBV5-6
d_gene: .
abundance: .
CDR3nt: TGTGCCAGCAGCTTGTGGGCTGGGGCCAACGTCCTGACTTTC
CDR3aa: CASSLWAGANVLTF

j_gene: TRBJ1-2
v_gene: TRBV5-1
d_gene: .
abundance: .
CDR3nt: TGCGCCAGCAGCTTATACGAAGGGACCAACCGGGGCTACACCTTC
CDR3aa: CASSLYEGTNRGYTF

j_gene: TRBJ1-6
v_gene: TRBV5-4
d_gene: .
abundance: .
CDR3nt: TGTGCCAGCAGCCGCTTTTCGGGGCCCTATAATTCACCCCTCCACTTT
CDR3aa: CASSRFSGPYNSPLHF

j_gene: TRBJ1-5
v_gene: TRBV6-6
d_gene: .
abundance: .
CDR3nt: TGTGCCAGCAGTTACTCGCTTGGGGGAAACGAGCCCCAGCATTTT
CDR3aa: CASSYSLGGNEPQHF

j_gene: TRBJ2-5
v_gene: TRBV5-1
d_gene: .
abundance: .
CDR3nt: TGCGCCAGCAGCCCCATGGGGGCCGGACAAGAGACCCAGTACTTC
CDR3aa: CASSPMGAGQETQYF

j_gene: TRBJ2-3
v_gene: TRBV30
d_gene: .
abundance: .
CDR3nt: TGTGCCTGGAATAAAGGACTAAGCACAGATACGCAGTATTTT
CDR3aa: CAWNKGLSTDTQYF

j_gene: TRBJ2-3
v_gene: TRBV5-1
d_gene: TRBD1
abundance: .
CDR3nt: TGCGCCAGCAGCTTGGGACAGGGTAGAAGCACACACACAGATACGCAGTATTTT
CDR3aa: CASSLGQGRSTHTDTQYF

j_gene: TRBJ1-5
v_gene: TRBV2
d_gene: .
abundance: .
CDR3nt: TGTGCCAGCAGTGAATCCTCGGGGGGAAATCAGCCCCAGCATTTT
CDR3aa: CASSESSGGNQPQHF

j_gene: TRBJ2-1
v_gene: TRBV4-2
d_gene: TRBD2
abundance: .
CDR3nt: TGTGCCAGCAGCCTGGGGGGGAGCTCCTACAATGAGCAGTTCTTC
CDR3aa: CASSLGGSSYNEQFF

j_gene: TRBJ1-5
v_gene: TRBV6-5
d_gene: .
abundance: .
CDR3nt: TGTGCCAGCAGTTTGGGCCCCGGTGGGCCCCAGCATTTT
CDR3aa: CASSLGPGGPQHF

j_gene: TRBJ1-5
v_gene: TRBV6-2/TRBV6-3
d_gene: .
abundance: .
CDR3nt: TGTGCCAGCAGCTGGACAGTTTATCAGCCCCAGCATTTT
CDR3aa: CASSWTVYQPQHF

j_gene: TRBJ1-2
v_gene: TRBV7-9
d_gene: .
abundance: .
CDR3nt: TGTGCCAGCAGCTTGGCGGGGAACTATGGCTACACCTTC
CDR3aa: CASSLAGNYGYTF

j_gene: TRBJ1-4
v_gene: TRBV6-5
d_gene: .
abundance: .
CDR3nt: TGTGCCAGCAGTCAGTCCGGCACAGGCCATGAAAAACTGTTTTTT
CDR3aa: CASSQSGTGHEKLFF

j_gene: TRBJ1-4
v_gene: TRBV20-1
d_gene: TRBD1
abundance: .
CDR3nt: TGCAGTGCTAGTGTACAGGGGGGTGAAAAACTGTTTTTT
CDR3aa: CSASVQGGEKLFF

j_gene: TRBJ1-1
v_gene: TRBV7-9
d_gene: .
abundance: .
CDR3nt: TGTGCCAGCAGCTTACTGCCGGCGACTGAAGCTTTCTTT
CDR3aa: CASSLLPATEAFF

j_gene: TRBJ2-3
v_gene: TRBV28
d_gene: .
abundance: .
CDR3nt: TGTGCCAGCAGTAGGCCCCAAGATACGCAGTATTTT
CDR3aa: CASSRPQDTQYF

j_gene: TRBJ1-2
v_gene: TRBV5-6
d_gene: .
abundance: .
CDR3nt: TGTGCCAGCAGCTTGGTTATTCAGGGTCTTGGCTACACCTTC
CDR3aa: CASSLVIQGLGYTF

j_gene: TRBJ2-7
v_gene: TRBV27
d_gene: .
abundance: .
CDR3nt: TGTGCCAGCAGTTGGGGCTACGAGCAGTACTTC
CDR3aa: CASSWGYEQYF

j_gene: TRBJ1-2
v_gene: TRBV4-1
d_gene: .
abundance: .
CDR3nt: TGCGCCAGCAGCCAATGGTTGGGTGATTCAACTAACTATGGCTACACCTTC
CDR3aa: CASSQWLGDSTNYGYTF

j_gene: TRBJ2-5
v_gene: TRBV11-2
d_gene: .
abundance: .
CDR3nt: TGTGCCAGCAGGGTGGGGGAGCGGAAAGAGACCCAGTACTTC
CDR3aa: CASRVGERKETQYF